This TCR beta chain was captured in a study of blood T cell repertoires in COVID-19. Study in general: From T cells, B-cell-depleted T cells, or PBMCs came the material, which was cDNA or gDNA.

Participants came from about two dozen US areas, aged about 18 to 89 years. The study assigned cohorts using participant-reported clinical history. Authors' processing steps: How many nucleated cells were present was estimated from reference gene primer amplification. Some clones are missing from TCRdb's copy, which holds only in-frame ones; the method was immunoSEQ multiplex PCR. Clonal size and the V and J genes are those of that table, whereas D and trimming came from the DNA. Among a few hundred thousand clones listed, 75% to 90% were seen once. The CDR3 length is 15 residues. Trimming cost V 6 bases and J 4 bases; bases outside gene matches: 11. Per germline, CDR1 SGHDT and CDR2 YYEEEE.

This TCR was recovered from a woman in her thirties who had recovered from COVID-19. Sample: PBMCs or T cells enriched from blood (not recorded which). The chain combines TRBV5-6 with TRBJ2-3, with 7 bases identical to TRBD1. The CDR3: CASTLTGQGADTQYF. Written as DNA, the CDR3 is TGTGCCAGCACCCTGACAGGGCAAGGGGCAGATACGCAGTATTTT.